These 10 T cell receptor beta chains came from one sample sequenced in a study of shared clonotypes between healthy human individuals. Sequenced by immunoSEQ multiplex PCR; TCRdb stores in-frame clones only, minus some. The profile shows 2 million to 2.5 million clones, more than 80% of them singletons. The sequencing input was naive CD4+ T cells from PBMCs. This sample's subset: CD45RA+ positively selected. The origin of the receptors is a young man in good health. Some clones in this sample may be carry-over from other donors' samples.

This rearrangement joins TRBV5-6 to TRBJ2-7; D call uncertain. Trimming stripped 4 bases from V and 10 bases from J, with 15 bases between. From germline, CDR1 is SGHDT and CDR2 YYEEEE. The CDR3 runs to 12 residues. The CDR3 coding sequence is TGTGCCAGCAGCGCCCTAGGAGCAGCCCAGTACTTC. Residues: CASSALGAAQYF.

This rearrangement joins TRBV5-1 to TRBJ2-3; 9 bases match TRBD2. In germline, CDR1 is SGHRS, CDR2 YFSETQ. The CDR3 is made up of 15 amino acids. V lost 2 bases, J lost 4 bases, and 5 bases stayed unmatched. CDR3 residues: CASSFGGRGSDTQYF. The CDR3 DNA sequence: TGCGCCAGCAGCTTTGGCGGGAGGGGGTCAGATACGCAGTATTTT.

J is TRBJ1-2 and V is TRBV2, with no clear D. The CDR3 runs to 14 residues. CDR1 SNHLY and CDR2 FYNNEI come from the germline V gene. The germline V and J ends were trimmed by 5 bases and 8 bases, with 18 bases remaining between them. This CDR3 is CASSQLAGRRGYTF. The DNA for the CDR3 is TGTGCCAGCAGTCAATTGGCCGGGCGAAGGGGCTACACCTTC.

The V gene is TRBV9, the J gene TRBJ2-1, with D tentatively TRBD1 or TRBD2 (6 bases each). The CDR3 has 13 amino acids. V was clipped by 4 bases and J by 3 bases, with 8 bases between them. Germline V lookup: CDR1 SGDLS, CDR2 YYNGEE. The CDR3, as DNA: TGTGCCAGCAGCAGGGGGGTCTACAATGAGCAGTTCTTC. Its protein is CASSRGVYNEQFF. Complete variable domain (other parts from reference TRBV9 and TRBJ2-1): DSGVTQTPKHLITATGQRVTLRCSPRSGDLSVYWYQQSLDQGLQFLIQYYNGEERAKGNILERFSAQQFPDLHSELNLSSLELGDSALYFCASSRGVYNEQFFGPGTRLTVL.

The chain carries TRBV18 and TRBJ1-1; TRBD1 matches at 7 bases. J gave up 2 bases and V 4 bases, and 4 bases lay outside the gene matches. This CDR3 is built from 14 residues. Germline-derived CDR1 and CDR2 are KGHSH and LQKENI. The CDR3 region is CASSRTGDNTEAFF. In DNA form, the CDR3 reads TGTGCCAGCTCACGAACAGGGGATAACACTGAAGCTTTCTTT.

This clone came up once. This chain uses TRBV7-2 with TRBJ1-1; D is possibly TRBD1 (6 bases). This CDR3 comprises 13 residues. V was cut by 5 bases and J by 3 bases, with 10 bases left in between. Germline CDR1 and CDR2: SGHTA and FQGNSA. The CDR3, as DNA: TGTGCCAGCAGCCGGGACACCTACACTGAAGCTTTCTTT. Encoded protein: CASSRDTYTEAFF. The full variable domain, in which reference TRBV7-2 and TRBJ1-1 provide the parts outside the CDR3, is GAGVSQSPSNKVTEKGKDVELRCDPISGHTALYWYRQSLGQGLEFLIYFQGNSAPDKSGLPSDRFSAERTGGSVSTLTIQRTQQEDSAVYLCASSRDTYTEAFFGQGTRLTVV.

The chain couples TRBV18 to TRBJ1-4; TRBD1 matches at 8 bases. The CDR3 length is 16 residues. In germline, CDR1 is KGHSH, CDR2 LQKENI. After removal of 3 bases from V and 5 bases from J, the junction contained 8 bases not matched to a gene. CDR3 loop: CASSPLPTGVNEKLFF. The DNA of the CDR3 is TGTGCCAGCTCACCGCTCCCGACAGGGGTAAATGAAAAACTGTTTTTT.

The rearrangement joins TRBV19 to TRBJ1-1; D perhaps matches TRBD1 (6 bases). V was pared by 4 bases and J by 1 base, with 13 bases between. The CDR3 totals 15 residues. Germline V gives CDR1 LNHDA, CDR2 SQIVND (reference sequence). As DNA, the CDR3 is TGTGCCAGTAGTACGACAGGCAGGCCGAACACTGAAGCTTTCTTT. Its protein is CASSTTGRPNTEAFF.

J is TRBJ1-5 and V is TRBV19, with D unresolved. The CDR3 sequence is 14 residues long. CDR1 and CDR2 (germline): LNHDA, SQIVND (reference sequence). The V gene lost 4 bases and the J gene lost 6 bases, with 13 bases spanning the gap. CDR3 DNA sequence: TGTGCCAGTAGTACCGACTATCCACCTCAGCCCCAGCATTTT. This translates into CASSTDYPPQPQHF.

The rearrangement joins TRBV27 to TRBJ2-7, with 7 bases lining up with TRBD1. The V gene end was trimmed by 3 bases and the J gene end by 5 bases; junction bases not matched to a gene: 4. Germline V gene sequence: CDR1 MNHEY, CDR2 SMNVEV (reference sequence). This CDR3 region has 13 residues. The CDR3 sequence is CASSFDRAHEQYF. In DNA, the CDR3 is TGTGCCAGCAGTTTCGACAGGGCCCACGAGCAGTACTTC.